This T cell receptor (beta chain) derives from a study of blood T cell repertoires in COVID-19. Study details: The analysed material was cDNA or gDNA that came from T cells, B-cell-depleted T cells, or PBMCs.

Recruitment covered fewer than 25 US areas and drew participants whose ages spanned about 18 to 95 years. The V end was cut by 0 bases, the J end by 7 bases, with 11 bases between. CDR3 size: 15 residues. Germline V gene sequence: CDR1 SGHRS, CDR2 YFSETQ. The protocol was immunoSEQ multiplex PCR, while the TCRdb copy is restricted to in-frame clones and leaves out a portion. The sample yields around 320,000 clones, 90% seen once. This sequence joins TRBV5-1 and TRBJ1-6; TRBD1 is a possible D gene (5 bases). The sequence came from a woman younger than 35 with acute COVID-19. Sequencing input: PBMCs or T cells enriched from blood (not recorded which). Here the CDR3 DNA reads TGCGCCAGCAGCTTGGGACAGTCATTAAATTCACCCCTCCACTTT. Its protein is CASSLGQSLNSPLHF.